This is a list of T cell receptor beta chains from one sample in a study of blood T cell repertoires in COVID-19. The data were produced by immunoSEQ multiplex PCR, yet TCRdb's version contains in-frame clones alone and is incomplete. The sample has about 300,000 clones, roughly 84% seen once. Sequences were obtained from peripheral blood. Source of these receptors: a human donor with COVID-19, enrolled during active disease. The donor label of this sample is uncertain. The CDR3 runs from the conserved cysteine through the conserved F or W. D genes are given only for firm matches. Part of the rows lack a size; the others show once, few, many or a class for expanded clones.

d_call,j_call,v_call,clone_size,cdr3_aa,cdr3_nt
TRBD1,TRBJ1-2,TRBV2,-,CASSETGGGGYTF,TGTGCCAGCAGCGAAACAGGGGGCGGTGGCTACACCTTC
-,TRBJ1-1,TRBV10-3,-,CAISAGLTNTEAFF,TGTGCCATCAGTGCGGGACTCACGAACACTGAAGCTTTCTTT
-,TRBJ2-2,TRBV15,-,CATSVGVNTGELFF,TGTGCCACCAGCGTCGGGGTGAACACCGGGGAGCTGTTTTTT
-,TRBJ1-2,TRBV28,-,CASRSTGVLLYGYTF,TGTGCCAGCAGGTCCACAGGTGTCTTACTCTATGGCTACACCTTC
TRBD1,TRBJ1-4,TRBV30,-,CAWSEGQLNEKLFF,TGTGCCTGGAGTGAGGGACAGCTTAATGAAAAACTGTTTTTT
-,TRBJ2-4,TRBV7-3,few,CASSPGSPGENIQYF,TGTGCCAGCAGCCCCGGAAGTCCGGGGGAAAACATTCAGTACTTC
-,TRBJ2-1,TRBV12-5,-,CASGLAIIDEQFF,TGTGCTAGTGGTTTGGCTATAATCGATGAGCAGTTCTTC
-,TRBJ1-2,TRBV6-5,few,CASRETVNYGYTF,TGTGCCAGCAGGGAGACAGTTAACTATGGCTACACCTTC
-,TRBJ2-7,TRBV7-8,-,CASSLQAYEQYF,TGTGCCAGCAGCTTACAGGCCTACGAGCAGTACTTC
-,TRBJ1-2,TRBV29-1,-,CSVTDSSVYGYTF,TGCAGCGTGACAGATTCTAGTGTCTATGGCTACACCTTC
-,TRBJ1-2,TRBV7-2,-,CASSLWAPTTNYGYTF,TGTGCCAGCAGCTTATGGGCCCCCACAACGAACTATGGCTACACCTTC
-,TRBJ2-5,TRBV28,-,CASSSPPEGVTQYF,TGTGCCAGCAGTTCCCCCCCCGAGGGGGTTACCCAGTACTTC
TRBD2,TRBJ2-3,TRBV10-3,-,CAIGTSGDTQYF,TGTGCCATCGGGACTAGTGGAGATACGCAGTATTTT
TRBD2,TRBJ2-5,TRBV29-1,-,CSVEGGSTSGRLGETQYF,TGCAGCGTTGAGGGGGGTTCGACTAGCGGGAGATTAGGAGAGACCCAGTACTTC
-,TRBJ1-1,TRBV25-1,-,CASTGAGERVEAFF,TGTGCCAGCACCGGGGCAGGGGAACGGGTTGAAGCTTTCTTT
TRBD2,TRBJ2-1,TRBV29-1,-,CSVDLIAGSYNEQFF,TGCAGCGTTGACCTAATAGCGGGTTCCTACAATGAGCAGTTCTTC
-,TRBJ2-7,TRBV5-6,once,CASSFEGLGGYEQYF,TGTGCCAGCAGCTTTGAGGGACTTGGGGGTTACGAGCAGTACTTC
-,TRBJ2-7,TRBV11-3,-,CASSFGLYEQYF,TGTGCCAGCAGCTTCGGACTCTACGAGCAGTACTTC
-,TRBJ1-1,TRBV5-1,-,CASSSQAFPNTEAFF,TGCGCCAGCAGCTCCCAGGCCTTCCCGAACACTGAAGCTTTCTTT
TRBD2,TRBJ2-7,TRBV7-2,-,CASSPVAGDNYEQYF,TGTGCCAGCAGCCCCGTAGCGGGAGACAACTACGAGCAGTACTTC
-,TRBJ1-5,TRBV7-9,once,CASSLGGLRGQPQHF,TGTGCCAGCAGCTTAGGTGGGTTAAGAGGTCAGCCCCAGCATTTT
-,TRBJ1-1,TRBV28,-,CASSSRGMNTEAFF,TGTGCCAGCAGCAGCAGGGGAATGAACACTGAAGCTTTCTTT
TRBD1,TRBJ1-4,TRBV5-1,few,CASSPNTGGAIREKLFF,TGCGCCAGCAGCCCGAACACAGGGGGCGCGATAAGGGAAAAACTGTTTTTT
TRBD1,TRBJ2-7,TRBV6-5,-,CASRRPGQGYEQYF,TGTGCCAGCAGGCGACCGGGACAGGGTTACGAGCAGTACTTC